This TCR beta chain was observed in a study of T cell responses to AZD1222 COVID-19 vaccine. In the study overall: Whether given at about 4 or about 12 weeks, second doses were pooled. Study outcomes and limitations: All repertoire sampling was performed exclusively after the peak T cell response. Baseline antibody screening turned up just six seropositive AZD1222 recipients.

Some clones are missing from TCRdb's copy, which holds only in-frame ones; the method was immunoSEQ multiplex PCR. The sample includes about 130,000 clones, under 90% of them seen just once. Notes on this clone: The antigen is unknown.

Trimming removed 0 bases from V and 0 bases from J, with 6 bases in between. Germline loops: CDR1 SGHNT, CDR2 YYREEE (reference sequence). The CDR3 runs to 14 residues. The sequencing here drew on peripheral blood, taken on day 0 of AZD1222 vaccination. The origin of this receptor is an adult in good health. The gene calls are TRBV5-4 and TRBJ1-1; no clear D. CDR3 amino acids: CASSLDSLNTEAFF. As DNA, the CDR3 is TGTGCCAGCAGCTTGGACAGCTTGAACACTGAAGCTTTCTTT.